The rows below give T cell receptor beta chains drawn from one sample of a study of persistence of HIV-infected CD4 T cells. Measured with immunoSEQ multiplex PCR; TCRdb has only the in-frame clones, and not every one. Of more than 30,000 clones detected, around four fifths appear once; the ten largest clones hold approximately 1%. Their target antigens are unknown. The sample in question was cultured CD4+ T cells from PBMCs, obtained from a patient who received antiretroviral therapy. The receptors come from an adult with HIV. The donor label of this sample is uncertain. Both conserved end residues are part of each CDR3. Each record gives: D gene, J gene, V gene, clone size, CDR3 protein, CDR3 DNA. D genes are given only for firm matches. Size tells how often a clone was seen (once, few, many) or the class of an expanded clone, and some rows leave it out.

>-|TRBJ2-3|TRBV29-1|-
CSVYGGDYTDTQYF
TGCAGCGTCTACGGCGGGGATTACACAGATACGCAGTATTTT
>-|TRBJ1-3|TRBV9|-
CASSGRTDSGNTIYF
TGTGCCAGCAGCGGCCGGACGGACTCTGGAAACACCATATATTTT
>-|TRBJ1-2|TRBV5-1|once
CASSLGGSNGYTF
TGCGCCAGCAGCTTGGGTGGGTCTAATGGCTACACCTTC
>TRBD1|TRBJ2-5|TRBV7-7|-
CASSTRTGVFETQYF
TGTGCCAGCAGCACCCGGACAGGGGTTTTTGAGACCCAGTACTTC
>-|TRBJ2-3|TRBV5-4|few
CASSLTSWGTDTQYF
TGTGCCAGCAGCTTGACTAGCTGGGGCACAGATACGCAGTATTTT
>-|TRBJ2-7|TRBV6-5|-
CASSSLGVSSYEQYF
TGTGCCAGCAGTTCCCTTGGGGTTTCCAGCTACGAGCAGTACTTC
>-|TRBJ1-1|TRBV6-5|few
CASSYLRGPRTEAFF
TGTGCCAGCAGTTACCTCAGGGGTCCTCGCACTGAAGCTTTCTTT
>-|TRBJ1-1|TRBV30|-
CAWSVSGRNTEAFF
TGTGCCTGGAGTGTAAGTGGGAGGAACACTGAAGCTTTCTTT
>-|TRBJ1-6|TRBV18|-
CASSPGGNSPLHF
TGTGCCAGCTCACCAGGGGGGAATTCACCCCTCCACTTT
>TRBD2|TRBJ2-5|TRBV2|-
CASSVAGLPETQYF
TGTGCCAGCAGTGTAGCGGGATTACCGGAGACCCAGTACTTC
>TRBD2|TRBJ2-3|TRBV7-9|-
CASSRLAGDMNTQYF
TGTGCCAGCAGCAGACTAGCGGGGGACATGAATACGCAGTATTTT
>-|TRBJ1-1|TRBV5-4|-
CASSLPGDTEAFF
TGTGCCAGCAGCTTACCCGGGGACACTGAAGCTTTCTTT
>-|TRBJ2-2|TRBV6-1|-
CASSDLIGTGELFF
TGTGCCAGCAGTGATTTAATCGGGACCGGGGAGCTGTTTTTT
>-|TRBJ1-2|TRBV6-5|few
CASREGGFGGYGYTF
TGTGCCAGCAGGGAGGGAGGGTTCGGCGGCTATGGCTACACCTTC
>-|TRBJ1-5|TRBV5-8|-
CASSSGTTENQPQHF
TGTGCCAGCAGCAGCGGGACAACCGAGAATCAGCCCCAGCATTTT
>TRBD1|TRBJ2-3|TRBV5-1|-
CASSGTGSTDTQYF
TGCGCCAGCAGTGGGACAGGCAGCACAGATACGCAGTATTTT
>TRBD1|TRBJ2-2|TRBV5-4|-
CASSLKHRQGNTGELFF
TGTGCCAGCAGCTTGAAGCACAGACAGGGGAACACCGGGGAGCTGTTTTTT
>-|TRBJ1-2|TRBV4-1|-
CASSQVSYGYTF
TGCGCCAGCAGCCAAGTATCATATGGCTACACCTTC
>-|TRBJ1-2|TRBV6-5|-
CATRPEANYGYTF
TGTGCCACCAGACCGGAGGCTAACTATGGCTACACCTTC
>-|TRBJ2-7|TRBV6-5|-
CASSYSPPRGGSEQYF
TGTGCCAGCAGTTACTCCCCCCCTAGAGGAGGCTCCGAGCAGTACTTC
>TRBD1|TRBJ2-2|TRBV19|-
CASSPGTVKNTGELFF
TGTGCCAGTAGTCCGGGGACAGTGAAGAACACCGGGGAGCTGTTTTTT
>TRBD1|TRBJ1-2|TRBV5-1|-
CASSLEQGGGYTF
TGCGCCAGCAGCTTGGAACAGGGGGGAGGCTACACCTTC
>-|TRBJ1-1|TRBV24-1|-
CATSETSTEAFF
TGTGCCACCAGTGAGACTTCCACTGAAGCTTTCTTT
>TRBD1|TRBJ1-3|TRBV2|-
CASRGRGQEVLNTIYF
TGTGCCAGCAGGGGACGGGGACAGGAGGTATTGAACACCATATATTTT
>TRBD1|TRBJ2-1|TRBV5-1|-
CASSLAIGTGNDNEQFF
TGCGCCAGCAGCTTGGCCATAGGGACAGGGAACGACAATGAGCAGTTCTTC
>TRBD1|TRBJ1-1|TRBV6-5|-
CASSFNRGREAFF
TGTGCCAGCAGTTTTAATAGGGGGCGTGAAGCTTTCTTT
>-|TRBJ1-4|TRBV7-9|once
CASSGGPARKLFF
TGTGCCAGCAGTGGGGGGCCGGCGAGAAAACTGTTTTTT
>TRBD1|TRBJ1-2|TRBV4-1|-
CASSQANRDSRNYGYTF
TGCGCCAGCAGCCAAGCCAACCGGGACAGTCGTAACTATGGCTACACCTTC
>-|TRBJ2-2|TRBV7-2|-
CASSSLRTGELFF
TGTGCCAGCAGCTCGTTGCGGACCGGGGAGCTGTTTTTT
>TRBD1|TRBJ1-2|TRBV24-1|-
CATSDFGDRGYGYTF
TGTGCCACCAGTGATTTTGGCGACAGGGGCTATGGCTACACCTTC
>-|TRBJ2-3|TRBV10-3|-
CAISGGASGTDTQYF
TGTGCCATCTCTGGCGGGGCTAGCGGCACAGATACGCAGTATTTT
>-|TRBJ1-1|TRBV3-1/TRBV3-2|-
CASSQESEAFF
TGTGCCAGCAGCCAAGAGTCAGAAGCTTTCTTT
>TRBD1|TRBJ2-5|TRBV29-1|-
CSANRGRRQETQYF
TGCAGCGCCAACAGGGGGCGACGCCAAGAGACCCAGTACTTC
>-|TRBJ1-5|TRBV5-1|few
CASSLEGGLFQPQHF
TGCGCCAGCAGCCTAGAGGGGGGGCTCTTTCAGCCCCAGCATTTT
>-|TRBJ1-2|TRBV27|-
CASKVLDSNYGYTF
TGTGCCAGCAAGGTACTCGACTCTAACTATGGCTACACCTTC
>-|TRBJ1-6|TRBV3-1/TRBV3-2|-
CASSQATGNSPLHF
TGTGCCAGCAGCCAAGCTACCGGAAATTCACCCCTCCACTTT
>-|TRBJ2-1|TRBV13|-
CASSLDAVKDEQFF
TGTGCCAGCAGCTTAGATGCGGTCAAGGATGAGCAGTTCTTC
>-|TRBJ1-2|TRBV28|-
CASGGGLNNYGYTF
TGTGCCAGCGGTGGGGGGCTAAATAACTATGGCTACACCTTC
>-|TRBJ1-5|TRBV12-5|few
CASNGVSNQPQHF
TGTGCTAGTAACGGGGTTAGCAATCAGCCCCAGCATTTT
>-|TRBJ1-1|TRBV27|once
CASGAAWDTEAFF
TGTGCCAGCGGCGCGGCTTGGGACACTGAAGCTTTCTTT